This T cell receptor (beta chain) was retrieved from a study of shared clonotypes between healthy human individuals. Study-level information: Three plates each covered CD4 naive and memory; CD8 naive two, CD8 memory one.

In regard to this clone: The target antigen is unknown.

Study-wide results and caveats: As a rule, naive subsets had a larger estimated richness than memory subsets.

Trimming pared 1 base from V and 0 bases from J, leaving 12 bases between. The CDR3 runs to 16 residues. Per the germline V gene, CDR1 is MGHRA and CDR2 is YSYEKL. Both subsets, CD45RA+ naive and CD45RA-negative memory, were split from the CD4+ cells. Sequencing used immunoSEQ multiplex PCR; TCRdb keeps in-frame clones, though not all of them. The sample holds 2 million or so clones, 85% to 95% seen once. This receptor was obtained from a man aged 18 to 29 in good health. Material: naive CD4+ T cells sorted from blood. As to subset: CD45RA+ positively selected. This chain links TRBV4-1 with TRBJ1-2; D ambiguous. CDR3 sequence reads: CASSQVDTYTNYGYTF. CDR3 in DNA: TGCGCCAGCAGCCAAGTGGATACATATACTAACTATGGCTACACCTTC.